The T cell receptor (beta chain) described here comes from a study of blood T cell repertoires in COVID-19. V gave up 7 bases and J gave up 6 bases; unmatched junction bases: 10. The CDR3 runs to 15 residues. The V gene's germline CDR1 is MNHEY and CDR2 SVGAGI. Sequenced by immunoSEQ multiplex PCR; TCRdb stores in-frame clones only, minus some. This repertoire shows approximately 300,000 clones, about nine tenths found once; its top ten account for roughly 1.9%. V gene TRBV6-5 combines with J gene TRBJ1-5; TRBD1 matches 9 bases. This TCR derives from a woman in her twenties or thirties with COVID-19, enrolled during active disease. The specimen was peripheral blood. The CDR3 spells CASMQDRGGIQPQHF. CDR3 coding DNA: TGTGCCAGCATGCAAGACAGGGGGGGTATTCAGCCCCAGCATTTT.